The rows below give T cell receptor beta chains drawn from one sample of a study of neoadjuvant anti-PD-1 for oral cavity cancer. Produced via immunoSEQ multiplex PCR; TCRdb's table is partial and in-frame only. Of 60,000 to 75,000 clones listed, approximately 82% were seen once; the top ten hold approximately 3%. This specimen was PBMCs, taken before nivolumab (anti-PD-1) treatment. The receptors here all came from a person aged 35-80 years with oral cavity squamous cell carcinoma. Each CDR3 is given with its conserved first and last residue. A D gene is named only where the DNA matches it firmly. The size entry is marked missing in some rows and otherwise reads once, few, many or a size class.

V: TRBV6-5
size: NA
J: TRBJ1-2
D: TRBD1
CDR3: CASSPSTGNYGYTF
DNA: TGTGCCAGCAGTCCATCGACAGGGAACTATGGCTACACCTTC

V: TRBV2
size: NA
J: TRBJ1-5
D: NA
CDR3: CASGGDTSNQPQHF
DNA: TGTGCCTCTGGGGGGGACACCTCGAATCAGCCCCAGCATTTT

V: TRBV10-3
size: NA
J: TRBJ1-5
D: NA
CDR3: CAISVDKHQPQHF
DNA: TGTGCCATCAGTGTGGACAAACATCAGCCCCAGCATTTT

V: TRBV2
size: NA
J: TRBJ2-5
D: NA
CDR3: CASSATTSYQETQYF
DNA: TGTGCCAGCAGTGCGACGACTTCGTACCAAGAGACCCAGTACTTC

V: TRBV6-5
size: once
J: TRBJ1-6
D: NA
CDR3: CASSYYAPGRSPLHF
DNA: TGTGCCAGCAGTTATTATGCGCCGGGGCGATCACCCCTCCACTTT

V: TRBV20-1
size: NA
J: TRBJ1-6
D: NA
CDR3: CSARSDRIHF
DNA: TGCAGTGCTAGGAGCGACCGGATCCACTTT

V: TRBV30
size: NA
J: TRBJ1-5
D: NA
CDR3: CAWSLKTVSSQPQHF
DNA: TGTGCCTGGAGTTTAAAGACAGTATCGAGTCAGCCCCAGCATTTT

V: TRBV7-8
size: NA
J: TRBJ1-6
D: NA
CDR3: CASSLLYRESNSPLHF
DNA: TGTGCCAGCAGCTTACTTTACCGAGAAAGCAATTCACCCCTCCACTTT

V: TRBV29-1
size: NA
J: TRBJ2-5
D: NA
CDR3: CSLGQETQYF
DNA: TGCAGCCTGGGGCAAGAGACCCAGTACTTC

V: TRBV7-6
size: NA
J: TRBJ1-5
D: NA
CDR3: CASSLGGDRRVQPQHF
DNA: TGTGCCAGCAGCTTAGGCGGAGACCGAAGGGTGCAGCCCCAGCATTTT

V: TRBV28
size: NA
J: TRBJ2-5
D: TRBD1
CDR3: CASRDRFQETQYF
DNA: TGTGCCAGCAGGGACAGGTTCCAAGAGACCCAGTACTTC

V: TRBV27
size: few
J: TRBJ1-5
D: TRBD1
CDR3: CASSRGDSYQPQHF
DNA: TGTGCCAGCAGCCGTGGGGACAGTTATCAGCCCCAGCATTTT

V: TRBV4-1
size: NA
J: TRBJ1-1
D: NA
CDR3: CASSHPPTSRYTEAFF
DNA: TGCGCCAGCAGCCACCCGCCCACCTCGCGTTACACTGAAGCTTTCTTT

V: TRBV5-1
size: NA
J: TRBJ1-2
D: NA
CDR3: CASSGRDYGYTF
DNA: TGCGCCAGCAGCGGAAGGGACTATGGCTACACCTTC

V: TRBV6-1
size: NA
J: TRBJ1-2
D: NA
CDR3: CASSEVLEWGYTF
DNA: TGTGCCAGCAGTGAAGTTTTAGAGTGGGGCTACACCTTC

V: TRBV5-1
size: once
J: TRBJ1-6
D: TRBD1
CDR3: CASSLGTANSPLHF
DNA: TGCGCCAGCAGCCTCGGGACAGCCAATTCACCCCTCCACTTT

V: TRBV30
size: NA
J: TRBJ1-1
D: NA
CDR3: CAWSRRGGTEAFF
DNA: TGTGCCTGGAGCAGGAGGGGCGGCACTGAAGCTTTCTTT

V: TRBV19
size: once
J: TRBJ2-7
D: TRBD1
CDR3: CASSRTVSGTVSYEQYF
DNA: TGTGCCAGTAGTCGGACGGTTTCCGGGACAGTCTCCTACGAGCAGTACTTC

V: TRBV5-1
size: NA
J: TRBJ2-3
D: NA
CDR3: CASSLVGVVLDTQYF
DNA: TGCGCCAGCAGCTTGGTAGGGGTTGTGCTGGATACGCAGTATTTT

V: TRBV30
size: NA
J: TRBJ2-1
D: TRBD2
CDR3: CAWSVLRGGYNEQFF
DNA: TGTGCCTGGAGTGTACTTCGGGGGGGGTACAATGAGCAGTTCTTC

V: TRBV5-4
size: NA
J: TRBJ1-1
D: NA
CDR3: CASSFPTRTTEAFF
DNA: TGTGCCAGCAGCTTCCCGACGAGGACAACTGAAGCTTTCTTT

V: TRBV9
size: once
J: TRBJ1-2
D: NA
CDR3: CASSVRTESLYGYTF
DNA: TGTGCCAGCAGCGTTAGGACGGAGTCTCTCTATGGCTACACCTTC

V: TRBV27
size: NA
J: TRBJ2-7
D: TRBD2
CDR3: CASGPLAGVSLYEQYF
DNA: TGTGCCAGCGGGCCACTAGCGGGAGTAAGTCTATACGAGCAGTACTTC

V: TRBV11-2
size: NA
J: TRBJ1-1
D: NA
CDR3: CASSPQPIGGTEAFF
DNA: TGTGCCAGCAGCCCACAGCCCATTGGAGGGACTGAAGCTTTCTTT

V: TRBV5-4
size: NA
J: TRBJ1-3
D: NA
CDR3: CASSPGGGIGNTIYF
DNA: TGTGCCAGCAGTCCCGGCGGGGGAATCGGAAACACCATATATTTT

V: TRBV5-1
size: NA
J: TRBJ2-3
D: TRBD1
CDR3: CASSLGSTGGSDTQYF
DNA: TGCGCCAGCAGCTTGGGATCGACAGGGGGGTCAGATACGCAGTATTTT

V: TRBV5-1
size: NA
J: TRBJ2-7
D: TRBD2
CDR3: CASSLLRGGAEQYF
DNA: TGCGCCAGCAGCCTGTTACGGGGGGGTGCCGAGCAGTACTTC

V: TRBV10-1
size: once
J: TRBJ1-1
D: NA
CDR3: CASSVDRLNTEAFF
DNA: TGCGCCAGCAGTGTGGACCGATTGAACACTGAAGCTTTCTTT

V: TRBV4-1
size: NA
J: TRBJ1-1
D: TRBD1
CDR3: CASSHLGQGARNTEAFF
DNA: TGCGCCAGCAGCCACCTTGGACAGGGGGCAAGGAACACTGAAGCTTTCTTT

V: TRBV15
size: NA
J: TRBJ2-7
D: NA
CDR3: CATIILGTPYEQYF
DNA: TGTGCCACCATAATCCTCGGGACACCCTACGAGCAGTACTTC

V: TRBV28
size: NA
J: TRBJ1-4
D: NA
CDR3: CASTALGGGTNEKLFF
DNA: TGTGCCAGCACCGCCCTAGGTGGAGGGACTAATGAAAAACTGTTTTTT

V: TRBV29-1
size: NA
J: TRBJ1-1
D: NA
CDR3: CSSTGMNTEAFF
DNA: TGCAGCAGCACAGGAATGAACACTGAAGCTTTCTTT

V: TRBV2
size: NA
J: TRBJ2-1
D: NA
CDR3: CATGAHNEQFF
DNA: TGTGCCACCGGGGCTCACAATGAGCAGTTCTTC

V: TRBV29-1
size: NA
J: TRBJ2-3
D: NA
CDR3: CSVEGLALDTSTDTQYF
DNA: TGCAGCGTTGAAGGATTAGCGTTGGATACGAGCACAGATACGCAGTATTTT

V: TRBV4-1
size: NA
J: TRBJ2-1
D: TRBD2
CDR3: CASSQPSSGPYNEQFF
DNA: TGCGCCAGCAGCCAGCCGTCTAGCGGGCCCTACAATGAGCAGTTCTTC

V: TRBV6-5
size: NA
J: TRBJ2-6
D: NA
CDR3: CASSYRAGANVLTF
DNA: TGTGCCAGCAGTTACAGGGCTGGGGCCAACGTCCTGACTTTC

V: TRBV4-1
size: NA
J: TRBJ2-5
D: NA
CDR3: CASSRRLEETQYF
DNA: TGCGCCAGCAGTCGGAGACTGGAGGAGACCCAGTACTTC

V: TRBV19
size: NA
J: TRBJ1-5
D: NA
CDR3: CASSIQVHLNQPQHF
DNA: TGTGCCAGTAGTATACAGGTCCACTTAAATCAGCCCCAGCATTTT

V: TRBV28
size: NA
J: TRBJ2-7
D: NA
CDR3: CATRGAKNYEQYF
DNA: TGTGCCACCAGGGGTGCCAAGAACTACGAGCAGTACTTC

V: TRBV6-4
size: NA
J: TRBJ2-2
D: NA
CDR3: CASTGVGGGCTGELFF
DNA: TGTGCCAGCACCGGGGTAGGGGGGGGCTGCACCGGGGAGCTGTTTTTT

V: TRBV5-1
size: NA
J: TRBJ1-1
D: NA
CDR3: CASSFGDTEAFF
DNA: TGCGCCAGCAGCTTCGGGGACACTGAAGCTTTCTTT